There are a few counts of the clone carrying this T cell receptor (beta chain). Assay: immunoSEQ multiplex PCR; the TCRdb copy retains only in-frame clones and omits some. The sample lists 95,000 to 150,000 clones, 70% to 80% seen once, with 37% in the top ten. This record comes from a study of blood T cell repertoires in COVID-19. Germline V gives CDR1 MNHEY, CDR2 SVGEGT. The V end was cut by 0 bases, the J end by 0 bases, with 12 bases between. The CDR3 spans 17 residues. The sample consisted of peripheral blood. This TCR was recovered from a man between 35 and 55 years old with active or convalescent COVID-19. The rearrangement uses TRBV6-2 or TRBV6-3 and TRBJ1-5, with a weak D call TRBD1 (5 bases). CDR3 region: CASSYSRQMYSNQPQHF. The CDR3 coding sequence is TGTGCCAGCAGTTACTCGAGACAGATGTATAGCAATCAGCCCCAGCATTTT.